Following are 14 T cell receptor beta chains from one sample sequenced in a study of human T cells and chemical hapten exposure. TCRdb redid the calling of the RACE reads with MiXCR, one entry per CDR3 protein. Of over 100,000 distinct CDR3 sequences listed, 10% to 12% are singletons. As for time point: patch test 3, about 24 weeks after DPC sensitization. The sample's treatment: therapeutic diphenylcyclopropenone sensitization with weekly scalp DPC. The sample consisted of whole blood, taken in connection with sensitization to the hapten diphenylcyclopropenone (DPC). The source is a woman in her forties or fifties with alopecia areata. Some clones in this sample may be carry-over from other donors' samples.

This clonotype turned up a few times. The chain combines TRBV28 with TRBJ2-7; perhaps TRBD1 as D (6 bases). Trimming pared 2 bases from V and 3 bases from J, leaving 14 bases between. The CDR3 loop spans 15 amino acids. The germline CDR1 and CDR2 sequences are MDHEN and SYDVKM. The CDR3 region is CASSLRSGAIYEQYF. CDR3 sequence (DNA): TGTGCCAGCAGTTTAAGGTCAGGGGCGATCTACGAGCAGTACTTC.

J is TRBJ1-4 and V is TRBV27, with TRBD1 as a possible D gene (6 bases). Between the trimmed V and J ends, which lost 7 bases and 7 bases, there was a span of 13 bases. This CDR3 region has 13 residues. Germline V gives CDR1 MNHEY, CDR2 SMNVEV (reference sequence). The CDR3 here is CASKEGVSEKLFF. For the CDR3, the DNA is TGTGCCAGCAAAGAGGGGGTTTCTGAAAAACTGTTTTTT.

This clonotype was observed at least ten times. The CDR3 coding sequence is TGTGCCAGCAGCTCGGAGGGCCGAATCACCCCCCGATGGGATACGCAGTATTTT. It yields the protein CASSSEGRITPRWDTQYF. The J gene is TRBJ2-3, the V gene TRBV7-2, with D tentatively TRBD2 (6 bases). The CDR3 runs to 18 residues. In germline, CDR1 is SGHTA, CDR2 FQGNSA. V was clipped by 4 bases and J by 6 bases, with 26 bases between them.

The V call is TRBV7-2, the J call TRBJ1-2; 8 bases agree with TRBD1. The V gene end was trimmed by 5 bases and the J gene end by 7 bases; junction bases not matched to a gene: 6. Germline V gene sequence: CDR1 SGHTA, CDR2 FQGNSA. The CDR3 runs 13 residues. For the CDR3, the DNA is TGTGCCAGCAGCCCACAGGGGGACCTTGGCTACACCTTC. It is translated as CASSPQGDLGYTF.

This clonotype appeared many times. One junction end does not reproduce the germline sequence, and a read error may be involved. The chain recombines TRBV7-2 with TRBJ2-7, with TRBD2 matching over 12 bases. CDR1 is SGHTA, CDR2 FQGNSA, per germline. This CDR3 comprises 17 residues. The DNA of the CDR3 is TGTGCCAGCAGCTACTCCTCGGCCGGGACTAGCGGGTACGAGCAGTACTTT. This sequence encodes CASSYSSAGTSGYEQYF.

This clonotype was found many times. This chain joins TRBV9 and TRBJ1-5, with D unclear. The CDR3 totals 13 residues. The V end was cut by 0 bases, the J end by 6 bases, with 7 bases between. Per the germline V gene, CDR1 is SGDLS and CDR2 is YYNGEE. CDR3 DNA sequence: TGTGCCAGCAGCGTAGCGGGCAGTCAGCCCCAGCATTTT. Protein: CASSVAGSQPQHF.

This clonotype has more than one count but fewer than ten. The rearrangement joins TRBV3-1 to TRBJ1-3; possibly TRBD1 for D (6 bases). The length of the CDR3 is 14 residues. From germline, CDR1 is LGHDT and CDR2 YNNKEL (reference sequence). V was shortened by 4 bases and J by 2 bases, with 9 bases between the two germline ends. Here the CDR3 DNA reads TGTGCCAGCAGCCGAAACAGGGCTGGAAACACCATATATTTT. It specifies CASSRNRAGNTIYF.

This clonotype occurred a few times. J is TRBJ1-1 and V is TRBV14, with TRBD1 matching over 7 bases. Per germline, CDR1 SGHDN and CDR2 FVKESK. The CDR3 is 16 amino acids. With 0 bases clipped from V and 0 bases from J, the junction kept 4 bases outside the gene matches. CDR3 protein: CASSQDWGTVNTEAFF. As DNA, the CDR3 is TGTGCCAGCAGCCAAGACTGGGGGACAGTGAACACTGAAGCTTTCTTT.

This clonotype occurred a few times. The V call is TRBV15, the J call TRBJ1-1, with 10 bases matching TRBD1. The CDR3 has 16 amino acids. Germline V CDR1 and CDR2: LNHNV, YYDKDF (reference sequence). Trimming at V came to 6 bases and at J to 5 bases, leaving 12 bases not matched to a gene. CDR3 nucleotide sequence: TGTGCCACCAGGCCTCGTGACAGGGGGCAGGGAACTGAAGCTTTCTTT. It specifies CATRPRDRGQGTEAFF.

This clonotype was recorded many times. This rearrangement joins TRBV27 to TRBJ2-7, with D uncertain. The CDR3 has 12 residues. V was shortened by 5 bases and J by 12 bases, with 17 bases between the two germline ends. CDR1 and CDR2 from the germline V gene are MNHEY and SMNVEV (reference sequence). DNA of the CDR3: TGTGCCAGCAGTCCCGACATTCAGCCGCGGTACTTC. Translation gives CASSPDIQPRYF.

The genes are TRBV6-5 and TRBJ1-5, with 7 bases matching TRBD1. This CDR3 has 15 amino acids. The germline gives CDR1 MNHEY, CDR2 SVGAGI. J lost 2 bases, V lost 5 bases, and 6 bases had no gene match. The CDR3 spells CASSRQGWGNQPQHF. DNA for the CDR3: TGTGCCAGCAGTCGACAGGGATGGGGCAATCAGCCCCAGCATTTT.

This clonotype has just a few counts. The V call is TRBV18, the J call TRBJ1-6; D gene unclear. CDR3 length: 16 residues. V was clipped by 4 bases and J by 0 bases, with 10 bases between them. CDR1 and CDR2 from the germline V gene are KGHSH and LQKENI. DNA of the CDR3: TGTGCCAGCTCACGCGCAGAAGGCTCCTATAATTCACCCCTCCACTTT. Protein: CASSRAEGSYNSPLHF. Together with reference TRBV18 and TRBJ1-6, the CDR3 gives the full variable domain: NAGVMQNPRHLVRRRGQEARLRCSPMKGHSHVYWYRQLPEEGLKFMVYLQKENIIDESGMPKERFSAEFPKEGPSILRIQQVVRGDSAAYFCASSRAEGSYNSPLHFGNGTRLTVT.

The chain combines TRBV20-1 with TRBJ1-2; TRBD1 aligns across 8 bases. The germline CDR1 and CDR2 sequences are DFQATT and SNEGSKA (reference sequence). With 2 bases clipped from V and 6 bases from J, the junction kept 5 bases outside the gene matches. This CDR3 contains 13 residues. CDR3 amino acids: CSARRTGFNGYTF. The CDR3 DNA follows: TGCAGTGCTAGACGGACAGGGTTCAATGGCTACACCTTC.

Of note for this clonotype: A much bigger clone sits one base away, suggesting this may be a read error. V gene TRBV20-1 combines with J gene TRBJ1-5, with 7 bases that match TRBD1. CDR3 size: 14 residues. Germline V gene data show CDR1 as DFQATT and CDR2 as SNEGSKA (reference sequence). V shed 4 bases, J shed 3 bases, and the junction held 6 bases outside the gene matches. CDR3 protein: CSATGTADNQPQHF. Written as DNA, the CDR3 is TGCAGTGCTACCGGGACAGCGGACAATCAGCCCCAGCATTTT.